This T cell receptor beta chain was observed in a study of control samples from healthy donors and cancer patients. The CDR3 is 14 amino acids. Germline V gene sequence: CDR1 SQVTM, CDR2 ANQGSEA. Deletions cut 0 bases from V and 9 bases from J, with 17 bases between. Produced via immunoSEQ multiplex PCR; TCRdb's table is partial and in-frame only. The sample shows 100,000 to 150,000 clones, roughly 90% of them seen only once. The sample consisted of blood. The TCR originated in a woman aged 45-65 years in good health. The V gene is TRBV29-1, the J gene TRBJ2-5; maybe TRBD1 (6 bases). CDR3 DNA sequence: TGCAGCGTTGAAGATACAGGGACCGGGGTGGCCCAGTACTTC. Translation gives CSVEDTGTGVAQYF.